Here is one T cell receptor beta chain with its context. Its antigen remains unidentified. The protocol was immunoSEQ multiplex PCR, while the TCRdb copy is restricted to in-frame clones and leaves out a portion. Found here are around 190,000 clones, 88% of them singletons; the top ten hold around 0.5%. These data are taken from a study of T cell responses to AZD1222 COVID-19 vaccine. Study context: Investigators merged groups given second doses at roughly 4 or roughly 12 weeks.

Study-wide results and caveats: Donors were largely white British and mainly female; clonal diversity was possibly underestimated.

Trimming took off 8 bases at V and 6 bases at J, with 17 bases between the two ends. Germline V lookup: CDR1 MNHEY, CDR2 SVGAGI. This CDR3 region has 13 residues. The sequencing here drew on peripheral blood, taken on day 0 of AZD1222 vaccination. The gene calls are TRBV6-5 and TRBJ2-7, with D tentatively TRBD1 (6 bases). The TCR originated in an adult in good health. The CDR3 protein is CASREGELIEQYF. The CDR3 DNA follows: TGTGCCAGCCGCGAGGGGGAGTTAATCGAGCAGTACTTC.